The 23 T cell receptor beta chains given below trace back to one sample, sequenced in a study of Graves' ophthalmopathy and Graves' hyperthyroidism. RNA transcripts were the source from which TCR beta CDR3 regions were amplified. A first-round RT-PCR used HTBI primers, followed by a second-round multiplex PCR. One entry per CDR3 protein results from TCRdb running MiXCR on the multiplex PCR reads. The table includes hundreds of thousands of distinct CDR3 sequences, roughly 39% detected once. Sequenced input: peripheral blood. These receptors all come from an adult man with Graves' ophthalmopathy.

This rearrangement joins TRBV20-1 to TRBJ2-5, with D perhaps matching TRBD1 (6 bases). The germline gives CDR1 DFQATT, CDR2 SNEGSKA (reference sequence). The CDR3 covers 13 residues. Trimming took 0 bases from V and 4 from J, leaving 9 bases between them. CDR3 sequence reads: CSARDPRGETQYF. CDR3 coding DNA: TGCAGTGCTAGAGATCCCAGGGGAGAGACCCAGTACTTC.

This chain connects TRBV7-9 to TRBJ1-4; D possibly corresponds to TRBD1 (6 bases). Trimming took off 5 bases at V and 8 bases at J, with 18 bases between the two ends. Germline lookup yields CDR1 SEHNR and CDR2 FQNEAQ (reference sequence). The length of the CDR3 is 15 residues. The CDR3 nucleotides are TGTGCCAGCAGCGTAGGGGGAGAGAGAGGGGAAAAACTGTTTTTT. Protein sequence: CASSVGGERGEKLFF.

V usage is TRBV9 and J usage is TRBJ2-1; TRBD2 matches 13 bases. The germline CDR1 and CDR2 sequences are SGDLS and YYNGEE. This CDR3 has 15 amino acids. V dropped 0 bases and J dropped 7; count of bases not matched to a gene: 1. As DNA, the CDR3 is TGTGCCAGCAGCGTAGGGACTAGCGGGGGAAATGAGCAGTTCTTC. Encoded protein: CASSVGTSGGNEQFF.

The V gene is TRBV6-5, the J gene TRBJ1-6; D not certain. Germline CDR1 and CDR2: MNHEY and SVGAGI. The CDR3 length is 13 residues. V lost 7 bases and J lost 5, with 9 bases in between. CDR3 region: CASKGVNNSPLHF. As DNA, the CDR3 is TGTGCCAGCAAGGGTGTCAATAATTCACCCCTCCACTTT.

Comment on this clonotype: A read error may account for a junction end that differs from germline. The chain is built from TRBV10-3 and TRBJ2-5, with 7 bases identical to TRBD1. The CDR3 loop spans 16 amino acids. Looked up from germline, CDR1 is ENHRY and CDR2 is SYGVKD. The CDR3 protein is CASSEADRVGNQPQYF. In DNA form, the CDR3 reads TGTGCCAGCAGTGAAGCCGACAGGGTGGGCAATCAGCCCCAGTACTTC.

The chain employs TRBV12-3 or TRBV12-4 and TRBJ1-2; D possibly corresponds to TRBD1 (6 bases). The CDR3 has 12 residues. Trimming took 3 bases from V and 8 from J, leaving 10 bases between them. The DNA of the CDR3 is TGTGCCAGCAGTTTGGCAAGGGGGGGCTACACCTTC. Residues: CASSLARGGYTF.

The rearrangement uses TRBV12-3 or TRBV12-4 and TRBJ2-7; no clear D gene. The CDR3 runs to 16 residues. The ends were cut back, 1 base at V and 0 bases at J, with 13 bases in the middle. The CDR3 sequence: CASSLGRYSTSYEQYF. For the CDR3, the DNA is TGTGCCAGCAGTTTAGGTCGGTACAGCACCTCCTACGAGCAGTACTTC.

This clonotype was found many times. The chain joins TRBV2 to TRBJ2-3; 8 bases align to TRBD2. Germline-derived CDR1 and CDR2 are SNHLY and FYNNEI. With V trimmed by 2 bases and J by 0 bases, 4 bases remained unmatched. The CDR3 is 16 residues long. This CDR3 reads CASSERSGGSTDTQYF. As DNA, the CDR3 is TGTGCCAGCAGTGAAAGGAGCGGGGGTAGCACAGATACGCAGTATTTT.

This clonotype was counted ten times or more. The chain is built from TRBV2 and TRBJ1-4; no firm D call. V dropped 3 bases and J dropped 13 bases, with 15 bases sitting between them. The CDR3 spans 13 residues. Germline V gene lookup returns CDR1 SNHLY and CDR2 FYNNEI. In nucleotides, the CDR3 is TGTGCCAGCAGTGAGAGAAGACCGGATTCACTGTTTTTT. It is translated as CASSERRPDSLFF. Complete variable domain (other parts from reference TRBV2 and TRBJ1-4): EPEVTQTPSHQVTQMGQEVILRCVPISNHLYFYWYRQILGQKVEFLVSFYNNEISEKSEIFDDQFSVERPDGSNFTLKIRSTKLEDSAMYFCASSERRPDSLFFGSGTQLSVL.

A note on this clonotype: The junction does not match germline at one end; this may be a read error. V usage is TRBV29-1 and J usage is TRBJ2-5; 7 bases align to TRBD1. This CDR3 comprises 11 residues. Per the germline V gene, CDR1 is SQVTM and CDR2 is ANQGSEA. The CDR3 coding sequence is TGCAGCCTCGACAGGGTCGAGATCCAGTACTTC. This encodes CSLDRVEIQYF.

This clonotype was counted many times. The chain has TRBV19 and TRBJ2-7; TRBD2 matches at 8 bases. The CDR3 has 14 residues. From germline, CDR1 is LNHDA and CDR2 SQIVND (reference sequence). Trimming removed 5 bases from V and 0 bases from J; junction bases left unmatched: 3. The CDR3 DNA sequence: TGTGCCAGTAGTGAGCGGGAGTACTCCTACGAGCAGTACTTC. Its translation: CASSEREYSYEQYF.

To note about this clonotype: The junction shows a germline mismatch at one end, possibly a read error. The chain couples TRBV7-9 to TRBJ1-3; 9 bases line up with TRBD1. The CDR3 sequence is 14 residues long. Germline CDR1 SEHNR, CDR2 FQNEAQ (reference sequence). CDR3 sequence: CVSSLAGTGNTIYF. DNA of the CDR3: TGTGTCAGCAGCTTAGCCGGGACAGGGAATACCATATATTTT.

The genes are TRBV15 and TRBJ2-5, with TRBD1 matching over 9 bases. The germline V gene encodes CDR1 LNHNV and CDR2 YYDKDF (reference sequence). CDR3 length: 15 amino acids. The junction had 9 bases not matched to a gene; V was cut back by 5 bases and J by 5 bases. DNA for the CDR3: TGTGCCACCAGCGGACAGACAGGGGGGTCGGAGACCCAGTACTTC. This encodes CATSGQTGGSETQYF.

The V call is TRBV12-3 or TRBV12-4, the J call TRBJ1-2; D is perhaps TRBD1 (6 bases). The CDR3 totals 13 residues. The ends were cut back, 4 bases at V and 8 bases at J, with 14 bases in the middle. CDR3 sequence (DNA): TGTGCCAGCAGTTCCACTACAGGGCAAGGCTACACCTTC. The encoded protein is CASSSTTGQGYTF.

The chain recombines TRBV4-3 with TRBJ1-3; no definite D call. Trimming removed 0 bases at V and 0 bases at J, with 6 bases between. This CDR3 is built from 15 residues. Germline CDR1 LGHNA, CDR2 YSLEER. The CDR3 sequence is CASSQDRGSGNTIYF. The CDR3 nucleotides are TGCGCCAGCAGCCAAGATCGGGGCTCTGGAAACACCATATATTTT.

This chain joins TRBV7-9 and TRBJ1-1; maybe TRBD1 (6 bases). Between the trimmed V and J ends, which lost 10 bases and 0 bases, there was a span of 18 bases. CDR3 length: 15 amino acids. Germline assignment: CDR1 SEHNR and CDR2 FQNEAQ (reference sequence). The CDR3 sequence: CATRQEGLVNTEAFF. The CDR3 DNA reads TGTGCCACCAGACAGGAGGGGTTGGTGAACACTGAAGCTTTCTTT. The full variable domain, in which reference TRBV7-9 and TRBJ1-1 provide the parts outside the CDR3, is DTGVSQNPRHKITKRGQNVTFRCDPISEHNRLYWYRQTLGQGPEFLTYFQNEAQLEKSRLLSDRFSAERPKGSFSTLEIQRTEQGDSAMYLCATRQEGLVNTEAFFGQGTRLTVV.

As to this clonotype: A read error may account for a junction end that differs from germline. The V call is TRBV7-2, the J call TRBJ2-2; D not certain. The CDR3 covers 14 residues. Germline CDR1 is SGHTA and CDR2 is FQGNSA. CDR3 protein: CASSQESRTGELFF. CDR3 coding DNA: TGCGCCAGCAGCCAAGAAAGTCGGACCGGGGAGCTGTTTTTT.

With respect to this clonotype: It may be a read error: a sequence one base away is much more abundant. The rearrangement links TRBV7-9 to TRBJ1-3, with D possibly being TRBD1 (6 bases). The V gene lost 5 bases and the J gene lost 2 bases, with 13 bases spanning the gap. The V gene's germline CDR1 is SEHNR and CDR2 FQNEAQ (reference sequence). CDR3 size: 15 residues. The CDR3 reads CASSAAQGPGNTIYF. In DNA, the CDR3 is TGTGCCAGCAGCGCGGCACAGGGCCCTGGAAACACCATATATTTT.

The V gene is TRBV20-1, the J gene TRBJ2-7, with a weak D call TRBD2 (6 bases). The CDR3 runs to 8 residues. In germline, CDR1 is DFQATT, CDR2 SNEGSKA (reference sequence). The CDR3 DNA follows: TGCAGTGCTAGCGGGAGCCCAGTC. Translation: CSASGSPV.

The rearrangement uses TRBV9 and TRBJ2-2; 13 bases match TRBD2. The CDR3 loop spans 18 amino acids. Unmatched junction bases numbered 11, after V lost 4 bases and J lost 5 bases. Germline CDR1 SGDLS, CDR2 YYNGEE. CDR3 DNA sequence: TGTGCCAGCAGCCCACACGGACTAGCGGGAGCTGGTACCGGGGAGCTGTTTTTT. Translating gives CASSPHGLAGAGTGELFF.

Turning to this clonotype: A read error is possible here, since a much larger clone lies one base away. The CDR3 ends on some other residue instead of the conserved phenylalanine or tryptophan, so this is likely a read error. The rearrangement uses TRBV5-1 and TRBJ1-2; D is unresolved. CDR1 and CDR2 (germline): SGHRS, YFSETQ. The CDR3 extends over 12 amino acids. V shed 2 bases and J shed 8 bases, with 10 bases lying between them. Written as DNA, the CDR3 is TGCGCCAGCAGCTTCGGGGAAACCGGCTACACCCTC. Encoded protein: CASSFGETGYTL.

The CDR3 spells CASSSGRGFNYGYTF. For the CDR3, the DNA is TGTGCCAGCAGCTCTGGGCGGGGGTTTAACTATGGCTACACCTTC. The V gene is TRBV7-2, the J gene TRBJ1-2, with D possibly matching TRBD1 (5 bases). Germline-derived CDR1 and CDR2 are SGHTA and FQGNSA. The CDR3 extends over 15 amino acids. Trimming took off 4 bases at V and 1 base at J, with 13 bases between the two ends.

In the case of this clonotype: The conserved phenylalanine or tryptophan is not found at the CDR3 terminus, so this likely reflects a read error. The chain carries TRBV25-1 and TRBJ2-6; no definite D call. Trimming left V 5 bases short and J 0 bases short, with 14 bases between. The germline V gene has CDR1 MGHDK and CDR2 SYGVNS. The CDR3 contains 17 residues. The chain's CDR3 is CASSLGRKISGANVLTP. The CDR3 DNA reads TGTGCCAGCAGTCTGGGCAGGAAGATCTCTGGGGCCAACGTCCTGACTCCA.